Following are 15 T cell receptor beta chains from one sample sequenced in a study of blood T cell repertoires in COVID-19. TCRdb's table, derived via immunoSEQ multiplex PCR, lists solely in-frame clones and lacks some. The table includes fewer than 250,000 clones, roughly 86% detected once. The sample comprised peripheral blood. Receptors were obtained from a man over 45 with acute or convalescent COVID-19.

The rearrangement uses TRBV11-2 and TRBJ1-1; no reliable D call. CDR1 is SGHAT and CDR2 is FQNNGV in the germline V gene. V gave up 0 bases and J gave up 14 bases, with 13 bases separating them. This CDR3 has 12 residues. This chain's CDR3 is CASSLDQISKFF. The DNA for the CDR3 is TGTGCCAGCAGCTTAGATCAGATTTCAAAATTCTTT.

This clone was observed a single time. The chain joins TRBV23-1 to TRBJ1-6, with D maybe TRBD1 (6 bases). TRBV23-1 is an ORF; its function is uncertain. This CDR3 has 14 amino acids. V gave up 4 bases and J gave up 7 bases, with 11 bases separating them. In DNA, the CDR3 is TGCGCCAGCAGTCTGACAGGTTGGAATTCACCCCTCCACTTT. It translates to CASSLTGWNSPLHF.

This chain connects TRBV19 to TRBJ1-2, with TRBD1 matching over 7 bases. Germline CDR1 and CDR2: LNHDA and SQIVND (reference sequence). With V trimmed by 7 bases and J by 4 bases, 9 bases remained unmatched. CDR3 length: 14 amino acids. The CDR3 nucleotides are TGTGCCAGTACTAGAAGGGGACAGAGCTATGGCTACACCTTC. This sequence encodes CASTRRGQSYGYTF.

The rearrangement joins TRBV11-3 to TRBJ2-3; 7 bases align to TRBD2. V gave up 1 base and J gave up 2 bases; unmatched junction bases: 6. The germline gives CDR1 SGHNT, CDR2 YENEEA. The CDR3 spans 16 residues. The CDR3 sequence is CASSLVFGGDTDTQYF. CDR3 DNA: TGTGCCAGCAGCTTAGTTTTTGGGGGGGACACAGATACGCAGTATTTT.

The V call is TRBV6-6, the J call TRBJ1-5; 9 nucleotides line up with TRBD1. J lost 3 bases, V lost 6 bases, and 9 bases had no gene match. Germline loops: CDR1 MNHNY, CDR2 SVGAGI (reference sequence). This CDR3 has 16 amino acids. The CDR3 region has the DNA TGTGCCAGCAGAACCTCGACAGGGGGGGTCAATCAGCCCCAGCATTTT. Translated, it gives CASRTSTGGVNQPQHF.

The genes are TRBV6-5 and TRBJ1-1; D unclear. V was pared by 2 bases and J by 0 bases, with 10 bases between. Germline values: CDR1 MNHEY, CDR2 SVGAGI. CDR3 length: 15 residues. CDR3 nucleotides: TGTGCCAGCAGTTACGGGCGTAATCTGAACACTGAAGCTTTCTTT. Translating it yields CASSYGRNLNTEAFF.

The CDR3 DNA follows: TGTGCCAGCAGCCTCGGGACAGAGACAACCTACGAGCAGTACTTC. Translated, it gives CASSLGTETTYEQYF. This chain joins TRBV4-2 and TRBJ2-7; 7 bases match TRBD1. CDR1 LGHNA and CDR2 YNFKEQ come from the germline V gene. The ends lost 4 bases at V and 2 bases at J; junction bases unmatched: 8. The CDR3 consists of 15 residues.

J is TRBJ2-7 and V is TRBV30; 8 nucleotides line up with TRBD2. V lost 8 bases, J lost 4 bases, and 10 bases stayed unmatched. The CDR3 is 13 residues long. CDR1 GTSNPN and CDR2 SVGIG come from the germline V gene (reference sequence). The CDR3: CARGSGIGYEQYF. CDR3 DNA sequence: TGTGCCCGTGGTAGCGGGATCGGGTACGAGCAGTACTTC.

This chain's CDR3 is CASSSTTSSYEQYF. The CDR3 region has the DNA TGTGCCAGCAGCTCTACTACGAGCTCCTACGAGCAGTACTTC. The genes are TRBV9 and TRBJ2-7, with no clear D. This CDR3 region has 14 residues. The V end lost 4 bases, the J end lost 0 bases, and 11 bases lay between the germline ends. Germline CDR1 SGDLS, CDR2 YYNGEE.

V and J are TRBV2 and TRBJ1-5; 7 bases match TRBD1. Per the germline V gene, CDR1 is SNHLY and CDR2 is FYNNEI. The length of the CDR3 is 15 residues. V lost 6 bases and J lost 0; bases outside the gene matches: 5. For the CDR3, the DNA is TGTGCCAGCAGGGGGGACAGTAATAGCAATCAGCCCCAGCATTTT. Protein: CASRGDSNSNQPQHF.

This chain links TRBV27 with TRBJ1-6, with D uncertain. Trimming removed 3 bases from V and 10 bases from J, with 10 bases in between. CDR3 length: 13 residues. Germline V CDR1 and CDR2: MNHEY, SMNVEV (reference sequence). Written as DNA, the CDR3 is TGTGCCAGCAGTTTCAACCGAGAATCACCCCTCCACTTT. Protein sequence: CASSFNRESPLHF.

The V gene is TRBV6-4, the J gene TRBJ2-2, with D possibly matching TRBD1 (5 bases). Trimming took off 6 bases at V and 0 bases at J, with 8 bases between the two ends. Germline values: CDR1 MRHNA, CDR2 SNTAGT. This CDR3 contains 14 residues. CDR3 bases: TGTGCCAGCAGATCGACAGCGAACACCGGGGAGCTGTTTTTT. This encodes CASRSTANTGELFF.

The chain has TRBV5-1 and TRBJ1-3; a possible D gene is TRBD1 (6 bases). Germline CDR1 reads SGHRS; CDR2 reads YFSETQ. Between the trimmed V and J ends, which lost 3 bases and 3 bases, there was a span of 13 bases. This CDR3 spans 15 amino acids. This chain's CDR3 is CASSYQGLGGNTIYF. The CDR3, as DNA: TGCGCCAGCAGCTACCAGGGGTTGGGTGGAAACACCATATATTTT. The complete variable domain, with remaining parts taken from reference TRBV5-1 and TRBJ1-3, reads KAGVTQTPRYLIKTRGQQVTLSCSPISGHRSVSWYQQTPGQGLQFLFEYFSETQRNKGNFPGRFSGRQFSNSRSEMNVSTLELGDSALYLCASSYQGLGGNTIYFGEGSWLTVV.

The chain links TRBV19 to TRBJ2-5; TRBD1 is a possible D gene (7 bases). Deletions cut 5 bases from V and 4 bases from J, with 17 bases between. CDR1 and CDR2 (germline): LNHDA, SQIVND (reference sequence). This CDR3 has 15 amino acids. The CDR3 sequence: CASSPHRGGGETQYF. The CDR3, as DNA: TGTGCCAGTAGTCCTCACAGGGGAGGAGGAGAGACCCAGTACTTC.

This chain joins TRBV5-1 and TRBJ2-3, with TRBD2 matching over 10 bases. CDR1 and CDR2 (germline): SGHRS, YFSETQ. The CDR3 runs 16 residues. V dropped 0 bases and J dropped 4; count of bases not matched to a gene: 5. The CDR3 here is CASSLEAGGNPDTQYF. The CDR3 DNA is TGCGCCAGCAGCTTGGAAGCGGGAGGGAACCCAGATACGCAGTATTTT.